These 7 T cell receptor beta chains were sequenced from one sample in a study of T-cell memory formation after mild COVID-19. Each CDR3 protein is one row after TCRdb ran MiXCR on the 5' RACE reads. This sample has 530,000 or so distinct CDR3 sequences, with roughly 17% found just once. Sample: PBMCs or a T cell subset sorted from them (not recorded which). Every receptor here comes from an adult woman who had mild COVID-19 (a few samples of this study predate the infection). Cell type and time point are not known.

In its sample, this clonotype was seen a few times. The chain is built from TRBV12-3 or TRBV12-4 and TRBJ1-2; D is uncertain. CDR3 length: 13 amino acids. V was shortened by 5 bases and J by 4 bases, with 11 bases between the two germline ends. CDR3 in DNA: TGTGCCAGCAGTACCCGGGCGGGCTATGGCTACACCTTC. Protein sequence: CASSTRAGYGYTF.

The chain uses TRBV18 and TRBJ2-7; 7 positions agree with TRBD1. This CDR3 spans 16 amino acids. Germline V gives CDR1 KGHSH, CDR2 LQKENI. V was clipped by 0 bases and J by 4 bases; unmatched bases: 9. The CDR3, as DNA: TGTGCCAGCTCACCACCCCCTACAGGGGTGCCTTACGAGCAGTACTTC. Protein: CASSPPPTGVPYEQYF.

The chain joins TRBV6-1 to TRBJ2-5, with 12 bases aligning to TRBD2. The V gene's germline CDR1 is MNHNS and CDR2 SASEGT. The CDR3 is made up of 14 amino acids. Losses at the gene ends were 10 bases for V and 4 bases for J; bases not matched to a gene: 7. The CDR3 protein is CATTSGRWVETQYF. The CDR3 coding sequence is TGTGCCACAACTAGCGGGAGGTGGGTAGAGACCCAGTACTTC.

This rearrangement joins TRBV9 to TRBJ2-1; 10 nucleotides match TRBD1. V gave up 3 bases and J gave up 7 bases; unmatched junction bases: 7. The CDR3 runs 15 residues. Germline V gene data show CDR1 as SGDLS and CDR2 as YYNGEE. The CDR3: CASSASGTGVNEQFF. In DNA form, the CDR3 reads TGTGCCAGCAGCGCCTCCGGGACAGGGGTGAATGAGCAGTTCTTC. The full variable domain, in which reference TRBV9 and TRBJ2-1 provide the parts outside the CDR3, is DSGVTQTPKHLITATGQRVTLRCSPRSGDLSVYWYQQSLDQGLQFLIQYYNGEERAKGNILERFSAQQFPDLHSELNLSSLELGDSALYFCASSASGTGVNEQFFGPGTRLTVL.

The chain employs TRBV20-1 and TRBJ1-5; no firm D call. With 7 bases removed from V and 6 bases from J, the gap between germline ends came to 13 bases. This CDR3 comprises 12 residues. Germline V gene data show CDR1 as DFQATT and CDR2 as SNEGSKA (reference sequence). In nucleotides, the CDR3 is TGCAGTGTTCCCGGCAGAAGTCAGCCCCAGCATTTT. Residues: CSVPGRSQPQHF.

This chain uses TRBV6-5 with TRBJ1-1; 7 bases map to TRBD1. V trimming: 2 bases; J trimming: 6 bases; junction bases outside the gene matches: 9. This CDR3 spans 15 amino acids. CDR1 MNHEY and CDR2 SVGAGI come from the germline V gene. The CDR3: CASSYLQGRVAEAFF. The CDR3 DNA is TGTGCCAGCAGTTACCTACAGGGGCGAGTCGCTGAAGCTTTCTTT.

As DNA, the CDR3 is TGTGCCAGCAGCTCTCGACTAGCGGGAGGGCCATTGGAGCAGTTCTTC. Amino acid sequence: CASSSRLAGGPLEQFF. The chain recombines TRBV12-3 or TRBV12-4 with TRBJ2-1; 14 nucleotides align to TRBD2. Losses at the gene ends were 6 bases for V and 10 bases for J; bases not matched to a gene: 11. The CDR3 has 16 residues.